The 30 T cell receptor beta chains given below trace back to one sample, sequenced in a study of breast tumors, draining lymph nodes, adjacent tissues. Samples came from axillary lymph nodes draining the breast cancer. TCRdb processed the multiplex PCR reads anew with MiXCR; each CDR3 protein has one entry. In the table there are some 130,000 distinct CDR3 sequences, over 20% of which are singletons. Material for sequencing was axillary lymph node tissue. Receptors were obtained from a female donor with breast cancer. Some clones in this sample may be carry-over from other donors' samples.

This clonotype was detected many times. The CDR3 region is CASSHQGSLNSPLHF. Here the CDR3 DNA reads TGTGCCAGCAGCCACCAGGGTTCTTTAAATTCACCCCTCCACTTT. The chain combines TRBV3-1 with TRBJ1-6; TRBD1 might be the D (5 bases). Germline V CDR1 and CDR2: LGHDT, YNNKEL (reference sequence). This CDR3 has 15 residues. V lost 3 bases and J 7 bases, leaving 13 bases between the germline ends.

This clonotype was observed many times. This chain joins TRBV20-1 and TRBJ2-5, with D possibly TRBD1 on 5 matching bases. CDR3 size: 14 residues. V lost 5 bases and J lost 5, with 18 bases in between. CDR1 is DFQATT, CDR2 SNEGSKA, per germline (reference sequence). CDR3 coding DNA: TGCAGTGCTTATGGGGCAGGTAGTACGGAGACCCAGTACTTC. This sequence encodes CSAYGAGSTETQYF.

This clonotype appeared once. One base away lies a much larger clone, so this may be a sequencing read error. Likely a read error: the CDR3 ends without its conserved phenylalanine or tryptophan. The chain joins TRBV7-2 to TRBJ2-5; D ambiguous. The germline CDR1 and CDR2 sequences are SGHTA and FQGNSA. Trimming pared 4 bases from V and 5 bases from J, leaving 8 bases between. The CDR3 loop spans 12 amino acids. The CDR3: CASSSTRETQYL. The CDR3 DNA is TGTGCCAGCAGCTCTACGCGGGAGACCCAGTACCTC.

There are many counts of this clonotype. The rearrangement joins TRBV12-3 or TRBV12-4 to TRBJ2-1, with 11 bases fitting TRBD2. V lost 7 bases, J lost 7 bases, and 12 bases stayed unmatched. CDR3 length: 16 amino acids. This chain's CDR3 is CASTVWGTSGLNEQFF. In DNA form, the CDR3 reads TGTGCCAGCACCGTGTGGGGGACTAGCGGCCTTAATGAGCAGTTCTTC.

The sample holds many counts of this clonotype. The chain links TRBV29-1 to TRBJ2-7; TRBD1 matches at 8 bases. The CDR3 spans 14 residues. Looked up from germline, CDR1 is SQVTM and CDR2 is ANQGSEA. Trimming cost V 4 bases and J 3 bases; bases outside gene matches: 8. CDR3 protein: CSVADRGHNYEQYF. The CDR3 region has the DNA TGCAGCGTTGCCGACAGGGGCCACAACTACGAGCAGTACTTC.

This clonotype was detected ten times or more. V usage is TRBV20-1 and J usage is TRBJ2-3; a weak D match, TRBD2 (5 bases). This CDR3 is built from 14 residues. V lost 1 base, J lost 6 bases, and 14 bases lay in between. CDR1 and CDR2 (germline): DFQATT, SNEGSKA (reference sequence). The CDR3 loop reads CSARGYSAPDTQYF. CDR3 in DNA: TGCAGTGCTAGAGGCTATAGCGCCCCGGATACGCAGTATTTT.

This clonotype was recorded at least ten times. The rearrangement joins TRBV6-1 to TRBJ1-6; a possible D gene is TRBD1 (6 bases). V was clipped by 2 bases and J by 7 bases, with 12 bases between them. CDR1 MNHNS and CDR2 SASEGT come from the germline V gene. The CDR3 loop spans 15 amino acids. The CDR3 bases are TGTGCCAGCAGTGAACTTTGGACAGCGAATTCACCCCTCCACTTT. This encodes CASSELWTANSPLHF.

About this clonotype itself: Just one base apart from a much larger clone, this may be a read error. The chain combines TRBV27 with TRBJ2-7; D perhaps matches TRBD2 (5 bases). From germline, CDR1 is MNHEY and CDR2 SMNVEV (reference sequence). CDR3 length: 15 amino acids. Written as DNA, the CDR3 is TGTGCCAGCAGACCATCCGCCCCTAGCTCCTACGGGCAGTACTTC. Residues: CASRPSAPSSYGQYF.

Remarks on this clonotype: A read error is possible here, since a much larger clone lies one base away. The rearrangement uses TRBV6-1 and TRBJ2-1; 7 positions agree with TRBD1. The J segment lost 8 bases and the V segment lost 1 base, leaving 8 bases of the junction unmatched. In germline, CDR1 is MNHNS, CDR2 SASEGT. CDR3 size: 15 residues. CDR3 amino acids: CASSEGWDSYDEQFF. The CDR3 nucleotides are TGTGCCAGCAGTGAAGGGTGGGACAGTTACGATGAGCAGTTCTTC.

The chain links TRBV20-1 to TRBJ2-4; 10 bases map to TRBD1. Germline-derived CDR1 and CDR2 are DFQATT and SNEGSKA (reference sequence). This CDR3 region has 17 residues. V was pared by 0 bases and J by 1 base, with 6 bases of the junction left unmatched. The CDR3 coding sequence is TGCAGTGCTAGAGATCGTAGGGGACAGGGGGCCAAAAACATTCAGTACTTC. It is translated as CSARDRRGQGAKNIQYF.

This clonotype was counted many times. The chain combines TRBV18 with TRBJ2-1; D unclear. The ends were cut back, 0 bases at V and 6 bases at J, with 12 bases in the middle. The length of the CDR3 is 15 residues. Germline V gene sequence: CDR1 KGHSH, CDR2 LQKENI. CDR3 sequence reads: CASSPPISFGNEQFF. The CDR3 region has the DNA TGTGCCAGCTCACCACCGATTAGTTTCGGCAATGAGCAGTTCTTC.

A remark on this clonotype: This could be a read error, since a much larger clone is one nucleotide away. The chain has TRBV7-2 and TRBJ1-5; D not certain. This CDR3 is built from 14 residues. The germline V gene has CDR1 SGHTA and CDR2 FQGNSA. CDR3 DNA: TGTGCCAGCAGCAGCGGACTTAGCAATCAGCCCCAGCGTTTT. Amino acid sequence: CASSSGLSNQPQRF.

This clonotype has a count of ten or more. CDR3 nucleotides: TGCAGCGTTAGGACAGCCGTTAATGAAAAACTGTTTTTT. As protein: CSVRTAVNEKLFF. The rearrangement uses TRBV29-1 and TRBJ1-4, with a possible D match to TRBD1 (6 bases). V lost 5 bases to trimming and J lost 4 bases, with 11 bases between them. The germline V gene has CDR1 SQVTM and CDR2 ANQGSEA. The length of the CDR3 is 13 residues.

Concerning this clonotype itself: A read error may explain this, as a much larger clone is one base away. CDR3 DNA sequence: TGTGCCAGGGCATACGGGGGACAGGGGAGCTCCTACGAGCAGTACTTC. It encodes CARAYGGQGSSYEQYF. The chain employs TRBV19 and TRBJ2-7; 10 bases agree with TRBD1. The V gene end was trimmed by 9 bases and the J gene end by 0 bases; junction bases not matched to a gene: 11. CDR3 size: 16 residues. Germline CDR1 reads LNHDA; CDR2 reads SQIVND (reference sequence).

This clonotype was observed at least ten times. The chain uses TRBV20-1 and TRBJ2-3, with D perhaps TRBD1 or TRBD2 (5 bases each). CDR1 DFQATT and CDR2 SNEGSKA come from the germline V gene (reference sequence). The CDR3 runs to 16 residues. V lost 6 bases and J lost 0, with 19 bases in between. CDR3 DNA sequence: TGCAGTGCAACTCCAGAGGGGACGCGTAGCACAGATACGCAGTATTTT. Its protein is CSATPEGTRSTDTQYF.

Only a few counts were recorded for this clonotype. V and J are TRBV6-4 and TRBJ2-6; 9 bases map to TRBD2. V gave up 3 bases and J gave up 0 bases; unmatched junction bases: 12. Germline V gives CDR1 MRHNA, CDR2 SNTAGT. The CDR3 contains 20 residues. The CDR3 coding sequence is TGTGCCAGCAGTGAGGTAGCGGGAGTCTACAAGACCTCTGGGGCCAACGTCCTGACTTTC. Residues: CASSEVAGVYKTSGANVLTF.

With respect to this clonotype: A read error may explain this, as a much larger clone is one base away. The chain employs TRBV5-1 and TRBJ1-3; D might be TRBD1 (6 bases). Trimming left V 4 bases short and J 2 bases short, with 10 bases between. Germline V gene data show CDR1 as SGHRS and CDR2 as YFSETQ. The CDR3 length is 14 residues. CDR3 amino acids: CASSEGGTGNTIYF. CDR3 DNA: TGCGCCAGCAGCGAGGGGGGGACTGGAAACACCATATATTTT.

This clonotype was observed many times. CDR3 sequence reads: CASTKNRGGTGELFF. The CDR3 nucleotides are TGTGCCAGTACCAAAAATCGCGGGGGCACCGGGGAGCTGTTTTTT. The gene calls are TRBV19 and TRBJ2-2, with 7 bases that match TRBD2. V lost 7 bases and J lost 4; bases outside the gene matches: 9. This CDR3 has 15 residues. CDR1 is LNHDA and CDR2 is SQIVND in the germline V gene (reference sequence).

On this clonotype itself: A much larger clone lies one base from this, so it may be a read error. The J gene is TRBJ2-1, the V gene TRBV3-1; D is perhaps TRBD1 or TRBD2 (5 bases each). CDR3 length: 13 amino acids. Germline assignment: CDR1 LGHDT and CDR2 YNNKEL (reference sequence). CDR3 coding DNA: TGTGCCGGCAGCCACCGGGACCGCGATGAGCAGTTCTTC. It translates to CAGSHRDRDEQFF.

This clonotype was observed many times. The rearrangement uses TRBV12-3 or TRBV12-4 and TRBJ1-4; D is ambiguous. Trimming took off 7 bases at V and 5 bases at J, with 11 bases between the two ends. The CDR3 runs to 13 residues. CDR3 sequence: CASTPGNNEKLFF. For the CDR3, the DNA is TGTGCCAGCACCCCCGGCAACAATGAAAAACTGTTTTTT.

Ten or more counts support this clonotype. V is TRBV30 and J is TRBJ2-3, with D maybe TRBD1 (5 bases). Germline assignment: CDR1 GTSNPN and CDR2 SVGIG (reference sequence). Trimming took off 3 bases at V and 2 bases at J, with 9 bases between the two ends. The CDR3 covers 13 residues. The CDR3 loop reads CAWRGLATDTQYF. The DNA for the CDR3 is TGTGCCTGGAGGGGGCTCGCCACAGATACGCAGTATTTT.

There are many counts of this clonotype. The chain is built from TRBV4-1 and TRBJ2-3, with 13 nucleotides matching TRBD2. The germline gives CDR1 MGHRA, CDR2 YSYEKL. The CDR3 runs 17 residues. The ends lost 2 bases at V and 2 bases at J; junction bases unmatched: 4. DNA for the CDR3: TGCGCCAGCAGCCAAAGGGGACTAGCGGGGAACACAGATACGCAGTATTTT. It translates to CASSQRGLAGNTDTQYF.

The chain uses TRBV19 and TRBJ1-1; D is unclear. Germline CDR1 is LNHDA and CDR2 is SQIVND (reference sequence). Trimming left V 8 bases short and J 4 bases short, with 11 bases between. This CDR3 spans 12 amino acids. The CDR3 loop reads CASQIRGTEAFF. For the CDR3, the DNA is TGTGCCAGTCAGATTCGAGGCACTGAAGCTTTCTTT.

This clonotype was counted many times. This chain joins TRBV2 and TRBJ1-5; D gene ambiguous. The ends were cut back, 2 bases at V and 6 bases at J, with 14 bases in the middle. The germline gives CDR1 SNHLY, CDR2 FYNNEI. The CDR3 loop spans 15 amino acids. CDR3 amino acids: CASSELGMVFQPQHF. CDR3 bases: TGTGCCAGCAGTGAACTGGGGATGGTATTTCAGCCCCAGCATTTT.

Notes on this clonotype: One end of the junction is discordant with germline, which a read error may explain. This chain connects TRBV29-1 to TRBJ1-2, with D unresolved. Per the germline V gene, CDR1 is SQVTM and CDR2 is ANQGSEA. The CDR3 is 12 residues long. In nucleotides, the CDR3 is TGCAGCGTTGGAGCTACTAACTATGGCTACGCCTTC. Its translation is CSVGATNYGYAF. The full variable domain, its missing parts supplied by reference TRBV29-1 and TRBJ1-2, is SAVISQKPSRDICQRGTSLTIQCQVDSQVTMMFWYRQQPGQSLTLIATANQGSEATYESGFVIDKFPISRPNLTFSTLTVSNMSPEDSSIYLCSVGATNYGYAFGSGTRLTVV.

This clonotype showed up many times. J is TRBJ2-3 and V is TRBV28, with 8 bases aligning to TRBD2. The CDR3 consists of 13 residues. V was clipped by 6 bases and J by 8 bases; unmatched bases: 7. Looked up from germline, CDR1 is MDHEN and CDR2 is SYDVKM. The DNA for the CDR3 is TGTGCCAGCAGACGGACTAGCCTTGGTACGCAGTATTTT. Translated: CASRRTSLGTQYF.

This clonotype appeared a few times. This chain uses TRBV28 with TRBJ1-2, with a possible D match to TRBD1 (5 bases). The CDR3 runs to 12 residues. CDR1 is MDHEN, CDR2 SYDVKM, per germline. The V gene lost 3 bases and the J gene lost 7 bases, with 9 bases spanning the gap. Here the CDR3 DNA reads TGTGCCAGCAGTTTCCAGGGCCTTGGCTACACCTTC. It translates to CASSFQGLGYTF.

In this sample, this clonotype turned up many times. V gene TRBV7-3 combines with J gene TRBJ2-6; 10 bases are shared with TRBD1. This CDR3 spans 19 amino acids. The ends lost 2 bases at V and 1 base at J; junction bases unmatched: 8. In germline, CDR1 is SGHTA, CDR2 FQGTGA. Here the CDR3 DNA reads TGTGCCAGCAGCTTACTGACCGGGACAGGGGATTCTGGGGCCAACGTCCTGACTTTC. It specifies CASSLLTGTGDSGANVLTF.

In regard to this clonotype: One base away lies a much larger clone, so this may be a sequencing read error. The chain joins TRBV27 to TRBJ2-2; D tentatively fits TRBD1 or TRBD2 (5 bases each). The CDR3 spans 13 residues. Germline CDR1 reads MNHEY; CDR2 reads SMNVEV (reference sequence). Written as DNA, the CDR3 is TGTGCCACCTGGACACCTAACACCGGGGAGCCGTTTTTT. Translating gives CATWTPNTGEPFF.

With regard to this clonotype: A much larger clone lies one base from this, so it may be a read error. The chain joins TRBV5-1 to TRBJ2-5; 12 nucleotides align to TRBD2. V lost 10 bases, J lost 2 bases, and 9 bases stayed unmatched. Looked up from germline, CDR1 is SGHRS and CDR2 is YFSETQ. CDR3 size: 15 residues. DNA for the CDR3: TGCGCCTGCTCCCCCGGACTAGCGGGACAAGAGACCCAGTACTTC. This translates into CACSPGLAGQETQYF.